This passage covers 8 T cell receptor beta chains from one sample sequenced in a study of cytomegalovirus exposure and HLA in healthy donors. A multiplex PCR was run with 60 Vbeta primers and 13 Jbeta primers. Produced via immunoSEQ multiplex PCR; TCRdb's table is partial and in-frame only. This table has about 89,000 clones, roughly 85% appearing once. The sequenced material came from PBMCs. The source is a man aged 40-49 years in good health and CMV-seropositive.

The chain carries TRBV5-1 and TRBJ2-3; a possible D gene is TRBD2 (6 bases). This CDR3 comprises 16 residues. V lost 0 bases and J lost 6, with 17 bases in between. Germline V gives CDR1 SGHRS, CDR2 YFSETQ. The CDR3 nucleotides are TGCGCCAGCAGCTTGGAAACGGGGACTCGGTCTGATACGCAGTATTTT. This gives the protein CASSLETGTRSDTQYF.

The V and J genes are TRBV6-1 and TRBJ1-1; 9 bases agree with TRBD1. This CDR3 region has 15 residues. The J segment lost 3 bases and the V segment lost 5 bases, leaving 7 bases of the junction unmatched. Per the germline V gene, CDR1 is MNHNS and CDR2 is SASEGT. This CDR3 is CASSPTGGQYTEAFF. CDR3 DNA sequence: TGTGCCAGCAGTCCTACAGGGGGCCAGTACACTGAAGCTTTCTTT.

The chain joins TRBV5-8 to TRBJ2-1, with a tentative D call TRBD2 (6 bases). There are 16 residues in the CDR3. Germline V gives CDR1 SGHTS, CDR2 YDEGEE. V dropped 2 bases and J dropped 0 bases, with 12 bases sitting between them. CDR3 sequence reads: CASSFRLGLSYNEQFF. CDR3 DNA sequence: TGTGCCAGCAGCTTCCGACTAGGCCTCTCCTACAATGAGCAGTTCTTC.

The chain carries TRBV6-5 and TRBJ2-1; 7 bases map to TRBD1. Germline V gene data show CDR1 as MNHEY and CDR2 as SVGAGI. With V trimmed by 4 bases and J by 0 bases, 6 bases remained unmatched. The CDR3 consists of 16 residues. The CDR3 DNA reads TGTGCCAGCAGTTCCCGGGGACAGAGCTCCTACAATGAGCAGTTCTTC. The encoded protein is CASSSRGQSSYNEQFF.

The V call is TRBV5-1, the J call TRBJ2-7, with a weak D call TRBD1 (6 bases). Per the germline V gene, CDR1 is SGHRS and CDR2 is YFSETQ. The V end lost 0 bases, the J end lost 5 bases, and 12 bases lay between the germline ends. This CDR3 region has 14 residues. This CDR3 is CASSLGQAWDEQYF. The CDR3 nucleotides are TGCGCCAGCAGCTTGGGACAGGCCTGGGACGAGCAGTACTTC.

This clone was recorded a few times. The chain joins TRBV19 to TRBJ1-4, with D uncertain. V lost 5 bases and J lost 2, with 15 bases in between. Germline lookup yields CDR1 LNHDA and CDR2 SQIVND (reference sequence). The CDR3 is 16 amino acids. The DNA for the CDR3 is TGTGCCAGTAGTTCACGGGGAGGTTTTACTAATGAAAAACTGTTTTTT. It specifies CASSSRGGFTNEKLFF.

The CDR3 nucleotides are TGTGCCAGTAGTCTCTTTGCGGGAGGAAGTAATGAGCAGTTCTTC. Its protein product is CASSLFAGGSNEQFF. The chain carries TRBV19 and TRBJ2-1; 8 nucleotides line up with TRBD2. The CDR3 length is 15 residues. The J segment lost 7 bases and the V segment lost 5 bases, leaving 10 bases of the junction unmatched. CDR1 is LNHDA, CDR2 SQIVND, per germline (reference sequence).

Only a few counts were recorded for this clone. V is TRBV5-4 and J is TRBJ2-1; 13 bases are a match to TRBD2. V trimming: 4 bases; J trimming: 6 bases; junction bases outside the gene matches: 4. The CDR3 spans 15 residues. In germline, CDR1 is SGHNT, CDR2 YYREEE (reference sequence). The DNA of the CDR3 is TGTGCCAGCAGCCAAGGACTAGCGGGAGTCAATGAGCAGTTCTTC. Amino acid sequence: CASSQGLAGVNEQFF. Based on the CDR3 plus reference TRBV5-4 and TRBJ2-1, the full variable domain is ETGVTQSPTHLIKTRGQQVTLRCSSQSGHNTVSWYQQALGQGPQFIFQYYREEENGRGNFPPRFSGLQFPNYSSELNVNALELDDSALYLCASSQGLAGVNEQFFGPGTRLTVL.